What follows are 30 T cell receptor beta chains derived from one specimen sequenced in a study of shared clonotypes between healthy human individuals. The method was immunoSEQ multiplex PCR; TCRdb's version includes in-frame clones alone and lacks a portion of them. The sample includes 450,000 to 500,000 clones, about 78% of them seen just once. Sequenced material: PBMCs. The source of these receptors is a woman aged 40 to 50 in good health. Some clones in this sample may be carry-over from other donors' samples.

The chain is built from TRBV7-3 and TRBJ2-3; tentative D call: TRBD1 (7 bases). The CDR3 contains 15 residues. V shed 5 bases and J shed 0 bases, with 12 bases lying between them. The germline gives CDR1 SGHTA, CDR2 FQGTGA. CDR3 bases: TGTGCCAGCAGCCAGACAGGGACTAGCACAGATACGCAGTATTTT. It codes for CASSQTGTSTDTQYF.

The chain joins TRBV7-9 to TRBJ2-3; the D gene is possibly TRBD1 (5 bases). Trimming stripped 5 bases from V and 2 bases from J, with 11 bases between. CDR1 and CDR2 (germline): SEHNR, FQNEAQ (reference sequence). The CDR3 length is 14 residues. The CDR3 loop reads CASSPGHPTDTQYF. The CDR3 DNA is TGTGCCAGCAGCCCTGGACACCCCACAGATACGCAGTATTTT.

In this sample, this clone turned up a few times. The genes are TRBV6-6 and TRBJ2-5, with D perhaps matching TRBD2 (6 bases). The DNA end is a closer match to TRBJ2-7, so the J assignment may be wrong. This CDR3 region has 14 residues. The germline CDR1 and CDR2 sequences are MNHNY and SVGAGI (reference sequence). CDR3 DNA: TGTGCCAGCAGTCCCTCTAGCGCTACCTACGAGCAGTACTTC. It is translated as CASSPSSATYEQYF.

Comment on this clone: One end of the junction is discordant with germline, which a read error may explain. The chain carries TRBV7-9 and TRBJ2-7; a possible D gene is TRBD1 (5 bases). This CDR3 contains 15 residues. CDR1 is SEHNR and CDR2 is FQNEAQ in the germline V gene (reference sequence). In DNA, the CDR3 is TGTGCCAGCAGCTTATTCCCGACAGCCTCCTACGGGCAGTACTTC. Amino acid sequence: CASSLFPTASYGQYF.

The rearrangement links TRBV6-5 to TRBJ2-7; TRBD1 agrees at 7 bases. V trimming: 5 bases; J trimming: 9 bases; junction bases outside the gene matches: 10. From germline, CDR1 is MNHEY and CDR2 SVGAGI. The CDR3 is 13 residues long. CDR3 nucleotide sequence: TGTGCCAGCAGTCACCGGACAGGTGGCGGGCAGTACTTC. This sequence encodes CASSHRTGGGQYF.

The table lists this clone with a count of one. The CDR3 DNA reads as TGTGCCAGCAGAACCCGGACCACAGATACGCAGTATTTT. It codes for CASRTRTTDTQYF. The chain is built from TRBV5-4 and TRBJ2-3; D is unclear. The CDR3 totals 13 residues. Germline V gene sequence: CDR1 SGHNT, CDR2 YYREEE (reference sequence). V was trimmed by 5 bases and J by 2 bases, leaving 9 bases between them.

A remark on this clone: A much more abundant neighbour one base away suggests this may be a read error. The V and J genes are TRBV29-1 and TRBJ2-2, with 8 positions matching TRBD1. The CDR3 spans 14 residues. V was pared by 6 bases and J by 6 bases, with 9 bases of the junction left unmatched. Germline CDR1 and CDR2: SQVTM and ANQGSEA. The CDR3 here is CSVRGRTDPGELFF. The CDR3 nucleotides read TGCAGCGTCAGGGGGCGAACTGACCCCGGGGAGCTGTTTTTT.

The rearrangement uses TRBV7-9 and TRBJ2-5; D possibly corresponds to TRBD1 (6 bases). Per the germline V gene, CDR1 is SEHNR and CDR2 is FQNEAQ (reference sequence). The V and J ends lost 5 bases and 1 base respectively, with 14 bases between them. CDR3 length: 15 residues. CDR3 sequence (DNA): TGTGCCAGCAGCCCCAAGGACAGATTCCAAGAGACCCAGTACTTC. Translation: CASSPKDRFQETQYF.

The chain recombines TRBV19 with TRBJ1-1; TRBD1 agrees at 7 bases. The CDR3 covers 15 residues. CDR1 is LNHDA, CDR2 SQIVND, per germline (reference sequence). V lost 4 bases, J lost 1 base, and 6 bases stayed unmatched. CDR3 amino acids: CASSRPGQRNTEAFF. Here the CDR3 DNA reads TGTGCCAGTAGTAGGCCGGGACAGAGGAACACTGAAGCTTTCTTT.

The chain links TRBV19 to TRBJ2-7; 11 bases align to TRBD1. The germline V gene has CDR1 LNHDA and CDR2 SQIVND (reference sequence). The CDR3 is 15 residues long. The junction had 7 bases not matched to a gene; V was cut back by 5 bases and J by 4 bases. Here the CDR3 reads CASSPGQGAMYEQYF. For the CDR3, the DNA is TGTGCCAGTAGTCCTGGACAGGGGGCTATGTACGAGCAGTACTTC.

A remark on this clone: The junction and the germline gene differ at one end; a read error may be behind it. This chain links TRBV6-5 with TRBJ1-6, with 7 bases that match TRBD1. The CDR3 runs to 14 residues. The germline V gene encodes CDR1 MNHEY and CDR2 SVGAGI. Written as DNA, the CDR3 is TGTGCCATCAGTGGGAGACAGGGAAATTCACCCCTCCACTTT. This gives the protein CAISGRQGNSPLHF.

Of note for this clone: Other DNA variants within this sample encode the same CDR3. The genes are TRBV5-1 and TRBJ2-7; TRBD2 aligns across 10 bases. The germline CDR1 and CDR2 sequences are SGHRS and YFSETQ. Trimming at V came to 0 bases and at J to 2 bases, leaving 2 bases not matched to a gene. The CDR3 has 15 amino acids. CDR3: CASSLGLAGAYEQYF. DNA for the CDR3: TGCGCCAGCAGCTTGGGGCTAGCGGGGGCCTACGAGCAGTACTTC.

This CDR3 is CATSRDLGANTQYF. The CDR3 nucleotides read TGTGCCACCAGCAGAGACTTGGGAGCTAATACGCAGTATTTT. The J gene is TRBJ2-3, the V gene TRBV15, with a tentative D call TRBD2 (5 bases). With 0 bases removed from V and 7 bases from J, the gap between germline ends came to 11 bases. The CDR3 is made up of 14 amino acids. CDR1 and CDR2 (germline): LNHNV, YYDKDF (reference sequence).

The rearrangement links TRBV7-3 to TRBJ2-5; TRBD2 aligns across 11 bases. The V gene end was trimmed by 6 bases and the J gene end by 6 bases; junction bases not matched to a gene: 9. This CDR3 has 15 amino acids. Germline V gives CDR1 SGHTA, CDR2 FQGTGA. CDR3 bases: TGTGCCAGCAGTCCCTCCGGGACTAGCGGCCAGACCCAGTACTTC. It specifies CASSPSGTSGQTQYF.

The rearrangement uses TRBV6-5 and TRBJ2-7, with 11 bases fitting TRBD2. Germline V gives CDR1 MNHEY, CDR2 SVGAGI. V gave up 6 bases and J gave up 4 bases; unmatched junction bases: 5. CDR3 length equals 14 residues. CDR3 DNA sequence: TGTGCCAGCAGGGATGGACTAGCGGGTTACGAGCAGTACTTC. Protein sequence: CASRDGLAGYEQYF.

The rearrangement uses TRBV18 and TRBJ1-5; perhaps TRBD1 as D (5 bases). The V end lost 3 bases, the J end lost 6 bases, and 21 bases lay between the germline ends. The CDR3 runs 17 residues. Germline CDR1 is KGHSH and CDR2 is LQKENI. The CDR3 protein is CASSPVVMVGETQPQHF. The CDR3 DNA reads as TGTGCCAGCTCACCTGTTGTTATGGTAGGGGAGACTCAGCCCCAGCATTTT.

Details on this clone: This CDR3 fails to terminate in the conserved phenylalanine or tryptophan, so it likely reflects a read error. The V gene is TRBV30, the J gene TRBJ1-1; 8 bases fit TRBD1. Germline CDR1 is GTSNPN and CDR2 is SVGIG (reference sequence). The CDR3 is 17 residues long. V lost 0 bases, J lost 5 bases, and 14 bases stayed unmatched. The CDR3 DNA sequence: TGTGCCTGGAGTGTATTGGTCACAGGGGGAGGTAGAACTGAAGCTTTCCTT. Protein product: CAWSVLVTGGGRTEAFL.

The rearrangement uses TRBV5-4 and TRBJ1-1; no clear D. Per the germline V gene, CDR1 is SGHNT and CDR2 is YYREEE (reference sequence). The CDR3 extends over 15 amino acids. V lost 0 bases and J lost 3, with 12 bases in between. The CDR3 loop reads CASSLEGTAYTEAFF. The CDR3 coding sequence is TGTGCCAGCAGCTTGGAAGGTACTGCTTACACTGAAGCTTTCTTT.

The V call is TRBV29-1, the J call TRBJ1-1; D is possibly TRBD1 (5 bases). Germline CDR1 and CDR2: SQVTM and ANQGSEA. This CDR3 comprises 11 residues. V lost 4 bases and J lost 5, with 8 bases in between. The CDR3 coding sequence is TGCAGCGTTGTTGGGGGGACTGAAGCTTTCTTT. It is translated as CSVVGGTEAFF.

The rearrangement joins TRBV10-3 to TRBJ2-7; D is possibly TRBD2 (7 bases). Trimming removed 5 bases from V and 3 bases from J, with 14 bases in between. CDR1 ENHRY and CDR2 SYGVKD come from the germline V gene. This CDR3 contains 14 residues. This chain's CDR3 is CAISSQGGDYEQYF. The CDR3 DNA is TGTGCCATCAGTTCACAGGGAGGGGACTACGAGCAGTACTTC.

The rearrangement joins TRBV19 to TRBJ2-1; TRBD2 is a possible D gene (5 bases). The V gene lost 4 bases and the J gene lost 2 bases, with 15 bases spanning the gap. Germline values: CDR1 LNHDA, CDR2 SQIVND (reference sequence). The CDR3 loop spans 16 amino acids. The CDR3 DNA reads TGTGCCAGTAGTACCCAAAGCGGTAGTGCCTACAATGAGCAGTTCTTC. This encodes CASSTQSGSAYNEQFF.

The gene calls are TRBV30 and TRBJ2-1; D remains unclear. Germline V CDR1 and CDR2: GTSNPN, SVGIG (reference sequence). Trimming shortened V by 1 base and J by 8 bases, and 9 bases separated the two germline ends. The CDR3 contains 12 residues. CDR3 nucleotides: TGTGCCTGGAGTGAGCAGAGCGATGAGCAGTTCTTC. Residues: CAWSEQSDEQFF.

The sample holds one count of this clone. This chain joins TRBV5-8 and TRBJ1-2; perhaps TRBD1 as D (5 bases). The CDR3 length is 11 residues. Germline V gives CDR1 SGHTS, CDR2 YDEGEE. Trimming shortened V by 4 bases and J by 11 bases, and 12 bases separated the two germline ends. CDR3 nucleotide sequence: TGTGCCAGCAGCGCGACAGTCGGTTACACCTTC. It translates to CASSATVGYTF.

The genes are TRBV18 and TRBJ2-3, with a weak D call TRBD2 (6 bases). Trimming took off 2 bases at V and 1 base at J, with 7 bases between the two ends. Germline assignment: CDR1 KGHSH and CDR2 LQKENI. This CDR3 spans 14 amino acids. The CDR3 DNA reads as TGTGCCAGCTCACCATCTAGCGGCACAGATACGCAGTATTTT. This gives the protein CASSPSSGTDTQYF.

The chain combines TRBV19 with TRBJ2-2, with D maybe TRBD2 (5 bases). Germline V gene data show CDR1 as LNHDA and CDR2 as SQIVND (reference sequence). The germline V and J ends were trimmed by 6 bases and 5 bases, with 16 bases remaining between them. The CDR3 loop spans 15 amino acids. CDR3 bases: TGTGCCAGTAGGTGGGGTAGCGAAGGGACCGGGGAGCTGTTTTTT. This translates into CASRWGSEGTGELFF.

The CDR3 sequence: CASRPTGEYEQYF. For the CDR3, the DNA is TGTGCCAGCAGACCAACAGGGGAATACGAGCAGTACTTC. The chain recombines TRBV6-1 with TRBJ2-7; 7 bases match TRBD1. Trimming removed 6 bases from V and 4 bases from J; junction bases left unmatched: 6. This CDR3 has 13 residues. The V gene's germline CDR1 is MNHNS and CDR2 SASEGT.

This clone was recorded once. The CDR3 sequence: CSVGVHEQFF. In DNA form, the CDR3 reads TGCAGCGTTGGCGTACATGAGCAGTTCTTC. The chain employs TRBV29-1 and TRBJ2-1; D gene unclear. The CDR3 consists of 10 residues. Germline V gene lookup returns CDR1 SQVTM and CDR2 ANQGSEA. V was cut by 4 bases and J by 8 bases, with 6 bases left in between.

The V call is TRBV7-9, the J call TRBJ2-1, with D hard to call. Germline V lookup: CDR1 SEHNR, CDR2 FQNEAQ (reference sequence). This CDR3 has 12 residues. The V and J ends lost 1 base and 5 bases respectively, with 3 bases between them. The CDR3 DNA follows: TGTGCCAGCAGCTTAGGGGACAATGAGCAGTTCTTC. Translating gives CASSLGDNEQFF. The whole variable domain, remainder taken from reference TRBV7-9 and TRBJ2-1, is DTGVSQNPRHKITKRGQNVTFRCDPISEHNRLYWYRQTLGQGPEFLTYFQNEAQLEKSRLLSDRFSAERPKGSFSTLEIQRTEQGDSAMYLCASSLGDNEQFFGPGTRLTVL.

This clone showed up just a few times. This chain joins TRBV5-6 and TRBJ2-7, with 9 positions matching TRBD1. The CDR3 is made up of 13 amino acids. Germline CDR1 SGHDT, CDR2 YYEEEE. Unmatched junction bases numbered 11, after V lost 5 bases and J lost 11 bases. The CDR3 DNA is TGTGCCAGCAGACCACGGGACAGGGTCCACGAGTACTTC. The encoded protein is CASRPRDRVHEYF. The entire variable domain, with the rest obtained from reference TRBV5-6 and TRBJ2-7, is as follows: DAGVTQSPTHLIKTRGQQVTLRCSPKSGHDTVSWYQQALGQGPQFIFQYYEEEERQRGNFPDRFSGHQFPNYSSELNVNALLLGDSALYLCASRPRDRVHEYFGPGTRLTVT.

The chain is built from TRBV7-3 and TRBJ2-2; the match to TRBD2 covers 12 bases. With 5 bases clipped from V and 4 bases from J, the junction kept 5 bases outside the gene matches. Germline V lookup: CDR1 SGHTA, CDR2 FQGTGA. The CDR3 contains 16 residues. In DNA, the CDR3 is TGTGCCAGCAGCCTCGGACTAGCGGGAAGCACCGGGGAGCTGTTTTTT. Translated: CASSLGLAGSTGELFF.